This TCR beta chain was captured in a study of blood T cell repertoires in COVID-19. Study-level background: Sites across the United States, Italy and Spain contributed samples from acute and convalescent COVID-19. PBMCs, B-cell-depleted T cells, or T cells provided the cDNA or gDNA that made up the material.

As handled by the study authors: Using reference gene primer amplification, nucleated cell counts were estimated. Generated by immunoSEQ multiplex PCR, the TCRdb table keeps only in-frame clones and is missing some. The D gene and trimming were derived from the DNA, and the V and J assignments and clone size from that table. Of 43,000 or so clones listed, roughly 82% are singletons. The V segment lost 7 bases and the J segment 4 bases; nucleotides outside the gene matches: 8. From germline, CDR1 is LNHDA and CDR2 SQIVND (reference sequence). The CDR3 has 14 residues. This clone was recorded once. The specimen was peripheral blood. The sequence derives from a woman in her sixties with acute or convalescent COVID-19. The rearrangement joins TRBV19 to TRBJ1-1; 8 positions agree with TRBD1. The CDR3 protein is CASTPFGQGTEAFF. The DNA for the CDR3 is TGTGCCAGTACCCCATTCGGACAGGGCACTGAAGCTTTCTTT. Using reference TRBV19 and TRBJ1-1 for the parts outside the CDR3, the full variable domain is DGGITQSPKYLFRKEGQNVTLSCEQNLNHDAMYWYRQDPGQGLRLIYYSQIVNDFQKGDIAEGYSVSREKKESFPLTVTSAQKNPTAFYLCASTPFGQGTEAFFGQGTRLTVV.